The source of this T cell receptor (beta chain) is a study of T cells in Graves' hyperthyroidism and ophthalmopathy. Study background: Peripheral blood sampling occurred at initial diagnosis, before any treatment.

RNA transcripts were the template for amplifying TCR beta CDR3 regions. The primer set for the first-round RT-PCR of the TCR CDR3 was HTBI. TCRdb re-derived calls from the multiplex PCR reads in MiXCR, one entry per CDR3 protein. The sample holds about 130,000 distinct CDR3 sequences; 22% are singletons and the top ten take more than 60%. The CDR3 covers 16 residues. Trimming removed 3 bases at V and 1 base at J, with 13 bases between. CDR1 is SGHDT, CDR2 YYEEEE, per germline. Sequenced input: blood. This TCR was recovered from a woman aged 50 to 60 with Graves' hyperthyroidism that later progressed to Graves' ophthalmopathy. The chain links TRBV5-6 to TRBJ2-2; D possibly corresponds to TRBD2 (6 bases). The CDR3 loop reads CASSSRGRENTGELFF. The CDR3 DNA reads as TGTGCCAGCAGCTCCAGAGGGCGGGAGAACACCGGGGAGCTGTTTTTT. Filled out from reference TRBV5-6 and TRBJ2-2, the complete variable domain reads DAGVTQSPTHLIKTRGQQVTLRCSPKSGHDTVSWYQQALGQGPQFIFQYYEEEERQRGNFPDRFSGHQFPNYSSELNVNALLLGDSALYLCASSSRGRENTGELFFGEGSRLTVL.